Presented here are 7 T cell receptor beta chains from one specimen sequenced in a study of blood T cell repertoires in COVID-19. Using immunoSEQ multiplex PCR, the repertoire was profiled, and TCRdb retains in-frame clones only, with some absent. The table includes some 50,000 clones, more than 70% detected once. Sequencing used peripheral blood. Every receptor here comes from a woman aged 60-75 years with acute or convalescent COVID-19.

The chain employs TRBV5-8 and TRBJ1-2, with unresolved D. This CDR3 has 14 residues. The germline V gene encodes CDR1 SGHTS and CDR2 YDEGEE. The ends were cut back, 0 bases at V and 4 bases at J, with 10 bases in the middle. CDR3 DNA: TGTGCCAGCAGCTTGGACCCACAGATCTATGGCTACACCTTC. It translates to CASSLDPQIYGYTF.

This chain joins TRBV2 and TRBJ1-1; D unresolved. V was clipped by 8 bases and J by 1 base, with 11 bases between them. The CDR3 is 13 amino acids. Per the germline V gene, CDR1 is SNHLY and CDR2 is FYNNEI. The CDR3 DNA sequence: TGTGCCAGCGAGCGGTTAAGGAACACTGAAGCTTTCTTT. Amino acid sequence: CASERLRNTEAFF.

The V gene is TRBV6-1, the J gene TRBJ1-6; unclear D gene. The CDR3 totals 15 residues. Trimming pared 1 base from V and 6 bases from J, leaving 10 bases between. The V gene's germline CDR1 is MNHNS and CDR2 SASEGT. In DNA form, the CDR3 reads TGTGCCAGCAGTGAAGTCGGGGTCCCTAATTCACCCCTCCACTTT. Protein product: CASSEVGVPNSPLHF.

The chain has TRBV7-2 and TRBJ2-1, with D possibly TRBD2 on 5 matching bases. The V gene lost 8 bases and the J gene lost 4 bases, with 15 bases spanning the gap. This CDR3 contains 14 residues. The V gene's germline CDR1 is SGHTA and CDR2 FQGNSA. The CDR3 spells CASGSASGYNEQFF. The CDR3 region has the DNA TGTGCCAGCGGGTCAGCCAGCGGTTACAATGAGCAGTTCTTC.

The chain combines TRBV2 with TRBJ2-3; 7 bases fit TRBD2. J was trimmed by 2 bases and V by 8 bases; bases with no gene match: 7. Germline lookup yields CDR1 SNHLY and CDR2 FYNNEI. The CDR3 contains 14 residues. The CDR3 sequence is CASGLEVDTDTQYF. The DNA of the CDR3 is TGTGCCAGCGGACTAGAGGTTGACACAGATACGCAGTATTTT.

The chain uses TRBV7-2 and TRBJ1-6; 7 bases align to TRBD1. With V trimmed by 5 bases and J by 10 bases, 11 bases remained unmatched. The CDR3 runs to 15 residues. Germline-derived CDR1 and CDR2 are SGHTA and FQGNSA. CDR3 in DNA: TGTGCCAGCAGCCTTCTCACAGGGGACCAATCACCCCTCCACTTT. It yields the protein CASSLLTGDQSPLHF.

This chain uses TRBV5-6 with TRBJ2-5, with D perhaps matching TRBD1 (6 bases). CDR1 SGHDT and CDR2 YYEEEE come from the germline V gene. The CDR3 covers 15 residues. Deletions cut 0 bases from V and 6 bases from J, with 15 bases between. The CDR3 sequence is CASSLGTGPDQTQYF. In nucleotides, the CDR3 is TGTGCCAGCAGCTTGGGTACAGGGCCGGATCAGACCCAGTACTTC.